The text below deals with one T cell receptor (beta chain). Study processing details: Nucleated cell counts were estimated from reference gene primer amplification. Libraries were prepared by immunoSEQ multiplex PCR; TCRdb keeps only in-frame clonotypes and omits some of them. That table is the source of V, J and clone size, and D and trimming were worked out from the DNA. The table has approximately 190,000 clones, roughly 80% seen once. This sample is drawn from a study of blood T cell repertoires in COVID-19. The overall study: Italy, Spain and the United States were the sources of the convalescent and acute COVID-19 samples. T cells, B-cell-depleted T cells, or PBMCs provided the cDNA or gDNA that served as material.

The V and J ends lost 6 bases and 5 bases, in that order; junction bases with no gene match: 18. Germline loops: CDR1 KGHSH, CDR2 LQKENI. The CDR3 sequence is 17 residues long. Sequencing was carried out using peripheral blood. The TCR sequence derives from a man in his 60s with active or convalescent COVID-19. The genes are TRBV18 and TRBJ2-7, with TRBD1 matching over 8 bases. The CDR3 region has the DNA TGTGCCAGCTCTCGAATACAGGGACAGGACACTCCTAACGAGCAGTACTTC. It codes for CASSRIQGQDTPNEQYF.